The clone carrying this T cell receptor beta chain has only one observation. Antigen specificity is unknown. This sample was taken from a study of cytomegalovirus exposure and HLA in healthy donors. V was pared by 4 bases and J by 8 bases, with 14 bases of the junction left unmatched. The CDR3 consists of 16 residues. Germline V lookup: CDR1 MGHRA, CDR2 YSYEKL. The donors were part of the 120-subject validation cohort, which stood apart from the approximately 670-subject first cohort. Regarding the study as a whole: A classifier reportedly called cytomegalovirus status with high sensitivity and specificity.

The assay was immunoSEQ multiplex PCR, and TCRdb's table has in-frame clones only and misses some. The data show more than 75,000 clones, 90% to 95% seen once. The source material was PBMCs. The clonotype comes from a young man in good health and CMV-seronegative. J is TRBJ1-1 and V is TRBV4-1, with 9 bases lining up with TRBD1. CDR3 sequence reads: CASSPRQGGSAWEAFF. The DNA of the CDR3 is TGCGCCAGCAGCCCCCGACAGGGGGGGTCAGCGTGGGAAGCTTTCTTT.